These T cell receptor beta chains were read from a single sample in a study of T cell responses to AZD1222 COVID-19 vaccine. Using immunoSEQ multiplex PCR, the repertoire was profiled, and TCRdb retains in-frame clones only, with some absent. The sample consists of tens of thousands of clones, 81% of them appearing once. The specimen comprised peripheral blood, sampled 28 days after the second AZD1222 dose. The receptor set was obtained from an adult who received the AZD1222 COVID-19 vaccine. CDR3s include the opening cysteine and the closing phenylalanine or tryptophan.

length,V,J,CDR3
15,TRBV7-6,TRBJ2-7,CASSLQTGTVYEQYF
14,TRBV7-2,TRBJ2-2,CASSRLAGAGELFF
15,TRBV5-5,TRBJ2-7,CASSWTGTGRNEQYF
15,TRBV2,TRBJ2-1,CASSDLLAGARDRFF
16,TRBV3-1/TRBV3-2,TRBJ2-3,CASSRPGQGHVDTQYF
13,TRBV6-5,TRBJ2-7,CASSIDLPREQYF
15,TRBV4-2,TRBJ2-7,CASSQTGTGPYEQYF
13,TRBV7-3,TRBJ2-1,CASSWGERNEQFF
13,TRBV4-1,TRBJ1-6,CASSQERGSPLHF
15,TRBV9,TRBJ2-7,CASSVGSGLVYEQYF
14,TRBV7-9,TRBJ2-7,CASSPLTPAYEQYF
16,TRBV12-5,TRBJ2-1,CASVPSGRGSYNEQFF
15,TRBV30,TRBJ1-5,CAWSGGTGGRQPQHF
16,TRBV5-6,TRBJ2-5,CASSNPFGRGNETQYF
15,TRBV7-2,TRBJ2-7,CASSLSSFLTYEQYF
15,TRBV11-3,TRBJ2-1,CASSLAGTSRDEQFF
14,TRBV4-2,TRBJ2-7,CASSQTQEGHEQYF
14,TRBV6-5,TRBJ2-2,CATARQGHTGELFF
16,TRBV6-1,TRBJ2-1,CASSEDGGSSYNEQFF
13,TRBV5-6,TRBJ1-5,CASSRTVNQPQHF
11,TRBV20-1,TRBJ2-7,CSAGPLYEQYF
12,TRBV6-2/TRBV6-3,TRBJ2-1,CASSRVTGEQFF
13,TRBV7-3,TRBJ2-7,CASSLSRDAEQYF